Listed here are 2 T cell receptor beta chains from one sample, sequenced in a study of post-analysis software for immune sequencing data. Study-level points and caveats: The study found TRBV5-6, TRBV5-1 and TRBV20-1 among a few TRBV segments more frequent in patients than controls.

For these TCRs, the target antigens are not known. cDNA libraries of TCR beta carried unique molecular identifiers. TCRdb redid the calling of the PCR reads with MiXCR, one entry per CDR3 protein. The sample shows 650,000 to 900,000 distinct CDR3 sequences, more than 45% of them seen only once. The specimen was blood. Every receptor here comes from a girl aged 5-17 years with multiple sclerosis.

The genes are TRBV7-9 and TRBJ2-5; D might be TRBD1 (6 bases). V gave up 1 base and J gave up 4 bases, with 10 bases separating them. The CDR3 totals 14 residues. Germline V gene data show CDR1 as SEHNR and CDR2 as FQNEAQ (reference sequence). The CDR3 loop reads CASSLVGARETQYF. CDR3 nucleotides: TGTGCCAGCAGCTTAGTGGGGGCGCGAGAGACCCAGTACTTC. The full variable domain, with the rest looked up from reference TRBV7-9 and TRBJ2-5, is DTGVSQNPRHKITKRGQNVTFRCDPISEHNRLYWYRQTLGQGPEFLTYFQNEAQLEKSRLLSDRFSAERPKGSFSTLEIQRTEQGDSAMYLCASSLVGARETQYFGPGTRLLVL.

The CDR3 sequence is CSARAGVGVNQGYTF. CDR3 DNA: TGCAGTGCTAGAGCAGGGGTAGGGGTGAATCAAGGCTACACCTTC. V is TRBV20-1 and J is TRBJ1-2, with a tentative D call TRBD1 (6 bases). V lost 1 base to trimming and J lost 8 bases, with 20 bases between them. This CDR3 has 15 amino acids. Germline CDR1 is DFQATT and CDR2 is SNEGSKA (reference sequence).